The rows below give T cell receptor beta chains drawn from one sample of a study of shared clonotypes between healthy human individuals. The assay was immunoSEQ multiplex PCR, and TCRdb's table has in-frame clones only and misses some. Of millions of clones in the sample, about 94% are singletons; the top ten hold roughly 1%. The sequencing input was naive CD8+ T cells sorted from blood. Receptors were obtained from a man between 18 and 35 years old in good health. Both conserved end residues are part of each CDR3. D genes are given only for firm matches.

cdr3_nt cdr3_aa j_call v_call d_call
TGTGCCATCAGGGAGCTATCATACAATGAGCAGTTCTTC CAIRELSYNEQFF TRBJ2-1 TRBV10-3 .
TGCAGCTATGATCCGGGACATGCGCAGTATTTT CSYDPGHAQYF TRBJ2-3 TRBV29-1 .
TGTGCCAGCAGCCCCCGACTAGGATCGGAGACCCAGTACTTC CASSPRLGSETQYF TRBJ2-5 TRBV7-9 .
TGTGCCAGTAGTATGGGTTATGGTGGCAGGTCCACAGATACGCAGTATTTT CASSMGYGGRSTDTQYF TRBJ2-3 TRBV19 .
TGTGCCAGCAGCGCTAGCGGTAGCTCCTACGAGCAGTACTTC CASSASGSSYEQYF TRBJ2-7 TRBV11-2 TRBD2
TGTGCCAGCAGCTTGAGGTTAGGGGGCGCGGCCGATACGCAGTATTTT CASSLRLGGAADTQYF TRBJ2-3 TRBV5-4 TRBD1
TGTGCCAGCAGCCCCCCGGGACAGGGTCACACCGGGGAGCTGTTTTTT CASSPPGQGHTGELFF TRBJ2-2 TRBV11-2 TRBD1
TGCGCCAGCAGCTCCTCTTCCCTACGGGGGAAGTACACCGGGGAGCTGTTTTTT CASSSSSLRGKYTGELFF TRBJ2-2 TRBV4-3 .
TGTGCCAGCAGCCCCTTTGGGAGCCCGAGGGATAATTCACCCCTCCACTTT CASSPFGSPRDNSPLHF TRBJ1-6 TRBV9 .
TGCGCCAGCAGCCAAGAACTTCTTCGACTAGCGGGGTACAATGAGCAGTTCTTC CASSQELLRLAGYNEQFF TRBJ2-1 TRBV4-3 TRBD2
TGTGCCAGCAGCTTAGCGCTGGGTGAGCCCGATACGCAGTATTTT CASSLALGEPDTQYF TRBJ2-3 TRBV7-9 .
TGTGCCAGCAGCTTAAGGGAGATCGAAGATGAGCAGTTCTTC CASSLREIEDEQFF TRBJ2-1 TRBV7-8 .
TGTGCCAGCAGCCCCACAGGGGGCGCAGGCGGGGAGCTGTTTTTT CASSPTGGAGGELFF TRBJ2-2 TRBV6-5 TRBD1
TGTGCCAGCAGCTTTTACGGATCCTACGAGCAGTACTTC CASSFYGSYEQYF TRBJ2-7 TRBV7-2 .
TGTGCCAGCAGTTACGGGACCGTTTCACCCCTCCACTTT CASSYGTVSPLHF TRBJ1-6 TRBV27 .
TGTGCCAGCAGCTTAGGGTCGCTAGCGGGTGGTACAGTGCAGTACTTC CASSLGSLAGGTVQYF TRBJ2-7 TRBV7-9 TRBD2